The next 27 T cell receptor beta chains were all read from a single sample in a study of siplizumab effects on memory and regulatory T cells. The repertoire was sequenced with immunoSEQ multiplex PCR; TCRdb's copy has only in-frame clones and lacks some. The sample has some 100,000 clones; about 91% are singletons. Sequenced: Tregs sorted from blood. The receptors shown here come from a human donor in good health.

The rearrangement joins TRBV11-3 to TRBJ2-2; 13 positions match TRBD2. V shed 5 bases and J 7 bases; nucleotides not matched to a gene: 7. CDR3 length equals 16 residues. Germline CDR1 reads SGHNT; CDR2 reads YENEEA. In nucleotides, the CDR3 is TGTGCCAGCAGCCTCCGGACTAGCGGGAGCGGCGGGGAGCTGTTTTTT. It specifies CASSLRTSGSGGELFF.

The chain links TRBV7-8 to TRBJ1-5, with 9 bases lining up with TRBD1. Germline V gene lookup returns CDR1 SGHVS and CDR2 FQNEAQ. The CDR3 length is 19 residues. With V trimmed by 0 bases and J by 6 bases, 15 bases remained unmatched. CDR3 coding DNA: TGTGCCAGCAGCTTAGCTACCGGGACAGGGATTGGAGCTAGTCAGCCCCAGCATTTT. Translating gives CASSLATGTGIGASQPQHF.

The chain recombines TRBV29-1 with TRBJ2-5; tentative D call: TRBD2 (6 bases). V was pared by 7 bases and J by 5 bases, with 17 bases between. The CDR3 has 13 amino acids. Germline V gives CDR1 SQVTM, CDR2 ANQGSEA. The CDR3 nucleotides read TGCAGCGGAGTGATCCGGACTAAGGAGACCCAGTACTTC. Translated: CSGVIRTKETQYF.

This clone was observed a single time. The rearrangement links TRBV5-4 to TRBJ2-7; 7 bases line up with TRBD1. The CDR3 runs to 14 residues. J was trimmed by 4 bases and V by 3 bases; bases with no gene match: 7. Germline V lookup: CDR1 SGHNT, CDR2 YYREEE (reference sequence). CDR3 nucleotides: TGTGCCAGCAGCTATAGGCCGACAGGGTACGAGCAGTACTTC. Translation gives CASSYRPTGYEQYF.

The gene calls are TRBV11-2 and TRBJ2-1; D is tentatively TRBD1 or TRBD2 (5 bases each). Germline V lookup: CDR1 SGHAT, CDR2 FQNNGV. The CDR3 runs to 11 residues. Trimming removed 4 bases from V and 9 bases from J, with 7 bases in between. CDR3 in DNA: TGTGCCAGCAGCTATGGGACTGAGCAGTTCTTC. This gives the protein CASSYGTEQFF.

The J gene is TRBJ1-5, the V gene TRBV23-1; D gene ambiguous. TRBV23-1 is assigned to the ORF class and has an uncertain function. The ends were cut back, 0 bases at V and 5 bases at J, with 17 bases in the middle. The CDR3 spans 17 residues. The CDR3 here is CASSQSVKGSRHQPQHF. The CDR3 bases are TGCGCCAGCAGTCAATCGGTAAAGGGTAGTAGGCATCAGCCCCAGCATTTT.

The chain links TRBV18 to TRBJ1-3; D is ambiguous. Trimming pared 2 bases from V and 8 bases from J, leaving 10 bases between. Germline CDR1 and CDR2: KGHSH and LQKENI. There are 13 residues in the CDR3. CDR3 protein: CASSPNWLDTIYF. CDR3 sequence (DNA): TGTGCCAGCTCACCAAACTGGCTGGACACCATATATTTT.

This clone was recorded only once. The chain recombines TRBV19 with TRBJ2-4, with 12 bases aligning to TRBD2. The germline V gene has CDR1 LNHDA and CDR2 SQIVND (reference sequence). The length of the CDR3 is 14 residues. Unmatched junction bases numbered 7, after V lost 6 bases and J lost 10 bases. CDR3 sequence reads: CASSPPGLAGIQYF. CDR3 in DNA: TGTGCCAGTAGCCCCCCGGGACTAGCGGGTATTCAGTACTTC.

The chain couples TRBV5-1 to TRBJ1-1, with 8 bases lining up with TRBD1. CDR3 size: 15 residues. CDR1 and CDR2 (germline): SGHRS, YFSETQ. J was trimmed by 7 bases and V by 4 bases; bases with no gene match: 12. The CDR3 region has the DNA TGCGCCAGCAGCCTCCCGACAGGGGATGGAGGTGAAGCTTTCTTT. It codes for CASSLPTGDGGEAFF.

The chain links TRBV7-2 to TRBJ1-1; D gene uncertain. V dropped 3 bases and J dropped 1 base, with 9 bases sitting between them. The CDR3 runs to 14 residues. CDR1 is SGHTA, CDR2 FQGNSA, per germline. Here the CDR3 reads CASSFGHRNTEAFF. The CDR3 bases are TGTGCCAGCAGCTTCGGGCACCGGAACACTGAAGCTTTCTTT.

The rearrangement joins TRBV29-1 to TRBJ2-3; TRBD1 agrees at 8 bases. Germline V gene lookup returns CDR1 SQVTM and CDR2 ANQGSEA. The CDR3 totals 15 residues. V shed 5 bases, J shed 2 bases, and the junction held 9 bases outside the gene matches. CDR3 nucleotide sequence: TGCAGCGTTACCCCCCGGACAGGGTACACAGATACGCAGTATTTT. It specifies CSVTPRTGYTDTQYF.

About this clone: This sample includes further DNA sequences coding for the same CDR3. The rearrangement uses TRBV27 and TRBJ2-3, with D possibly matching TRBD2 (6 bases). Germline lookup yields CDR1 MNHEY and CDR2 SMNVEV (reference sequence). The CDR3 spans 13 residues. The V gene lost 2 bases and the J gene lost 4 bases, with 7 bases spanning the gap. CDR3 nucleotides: TGTGCCAGCAGTTTACGACTAGCAGATACGCAGTATTTT. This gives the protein CASSLRLADTQYF.

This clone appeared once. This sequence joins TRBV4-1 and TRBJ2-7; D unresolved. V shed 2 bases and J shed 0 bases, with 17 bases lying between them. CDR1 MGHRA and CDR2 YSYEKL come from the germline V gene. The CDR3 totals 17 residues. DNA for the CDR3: TGCGCCAGCAGCCAATCTTCGTTAAGGAGTTTCTCCTACGAGCAGTACTTC. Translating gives CASSQSSLRSFSYEQYF.

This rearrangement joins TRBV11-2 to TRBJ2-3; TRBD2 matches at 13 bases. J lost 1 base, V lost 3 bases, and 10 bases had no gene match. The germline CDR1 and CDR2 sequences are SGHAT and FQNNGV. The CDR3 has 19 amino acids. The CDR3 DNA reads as TGTGCCAGCAGCTTGACAAGGACTAGCGGGAGAGGGGGCACAGATACGCAGTATTTT. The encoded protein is CASSLTRTSGRGGTDTQYF.

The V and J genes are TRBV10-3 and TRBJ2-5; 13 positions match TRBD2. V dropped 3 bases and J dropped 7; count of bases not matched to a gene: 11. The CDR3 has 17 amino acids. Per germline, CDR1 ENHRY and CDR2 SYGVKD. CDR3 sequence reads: CAISDSGLAGVGGTQYF. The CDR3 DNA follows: TGTGCCATCAGTGATTCCGGACTAGCGGGAGTCGGGGGGACCCAGTACTTC.

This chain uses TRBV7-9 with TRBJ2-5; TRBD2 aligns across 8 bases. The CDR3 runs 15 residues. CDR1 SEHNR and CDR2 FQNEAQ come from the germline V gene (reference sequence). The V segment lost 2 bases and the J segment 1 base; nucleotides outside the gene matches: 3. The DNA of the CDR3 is TGTGCCAGCAGCTTAATAGCGGGGACCCAAGAGACCCAGTACTTC. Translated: CASSLIAGTQETQYF.

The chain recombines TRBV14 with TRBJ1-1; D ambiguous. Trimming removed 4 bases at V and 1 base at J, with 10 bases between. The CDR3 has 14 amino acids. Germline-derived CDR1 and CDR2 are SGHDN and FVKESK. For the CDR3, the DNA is TGTGCCAGCAGCCGAACATCCGGGAACACTGAAGCTTTCTTT. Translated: CASSRTSGNTEAFF.

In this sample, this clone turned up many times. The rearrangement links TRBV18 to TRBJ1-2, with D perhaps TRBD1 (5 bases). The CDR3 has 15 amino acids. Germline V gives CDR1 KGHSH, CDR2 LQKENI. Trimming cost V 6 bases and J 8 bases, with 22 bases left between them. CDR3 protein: CASSLISGPLSGYTF. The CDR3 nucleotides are TGTGCCAGCTCCCTCATTTCAGGGCCCCTTTCGGGCTACACCTTC.

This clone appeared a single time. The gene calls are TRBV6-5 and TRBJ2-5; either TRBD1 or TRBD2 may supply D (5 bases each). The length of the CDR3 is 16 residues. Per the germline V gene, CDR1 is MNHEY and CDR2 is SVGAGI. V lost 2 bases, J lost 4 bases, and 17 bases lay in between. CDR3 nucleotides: TGTGCCAGCAGTTACGAGCCGGGACCGACTTTAGAGACCCAGTACTTC. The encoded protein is CASSYEPGPTLETQYF.

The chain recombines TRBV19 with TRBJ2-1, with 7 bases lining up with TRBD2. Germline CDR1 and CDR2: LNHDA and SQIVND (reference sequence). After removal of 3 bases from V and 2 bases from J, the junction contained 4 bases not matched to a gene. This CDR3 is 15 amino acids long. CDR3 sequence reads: CASSMASGPYNEQFF. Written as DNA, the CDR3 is TGTGCCAGTAGTATGGCTAGCGGACCCTACAATGAGCAGTTCTTC.

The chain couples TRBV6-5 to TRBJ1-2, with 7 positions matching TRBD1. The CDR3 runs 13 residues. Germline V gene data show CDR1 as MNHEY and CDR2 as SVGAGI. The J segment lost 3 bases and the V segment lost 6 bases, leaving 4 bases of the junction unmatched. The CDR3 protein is CASRRGQYYGYTF. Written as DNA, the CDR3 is TGTGCCAGCAGAAGGGGACAGTACTATGGCTACACCTTC.

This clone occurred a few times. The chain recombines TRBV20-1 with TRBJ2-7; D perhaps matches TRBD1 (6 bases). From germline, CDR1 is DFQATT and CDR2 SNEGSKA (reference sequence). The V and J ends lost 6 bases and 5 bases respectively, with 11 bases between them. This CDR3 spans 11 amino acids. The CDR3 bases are TGCAGTGCCCCCGGGACACACGAGCAGTACTTC. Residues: CSAPGTHEQYF.

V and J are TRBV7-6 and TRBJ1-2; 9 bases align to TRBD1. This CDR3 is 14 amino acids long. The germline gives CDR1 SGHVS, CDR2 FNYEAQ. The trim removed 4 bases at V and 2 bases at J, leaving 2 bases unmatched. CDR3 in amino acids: CASSSGTGNYGYTF. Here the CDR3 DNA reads TGTGCCAGCAGCTCGGGGACAGGGAACTATGGCTACACCTTC.

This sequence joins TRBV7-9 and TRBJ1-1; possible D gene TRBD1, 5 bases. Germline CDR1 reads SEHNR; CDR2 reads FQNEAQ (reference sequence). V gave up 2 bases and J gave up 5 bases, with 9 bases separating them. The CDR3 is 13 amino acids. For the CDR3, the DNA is TGTGCCAGCAGCTTATCGAGGGGTACTGAAGCTTTCTTT. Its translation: CASSLSRGTEAFF. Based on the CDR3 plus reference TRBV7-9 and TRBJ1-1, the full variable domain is DTGVSQNPRHKITKRGQNVTFRCDPISEHNRLYWYRQTLGQGPEFLTYFQNEAQLEKSRLLSDRFSAERPKGSFSTLEIQRTEQGDSAMYLCASSLSRGTEAFFGQGTRLTVV.

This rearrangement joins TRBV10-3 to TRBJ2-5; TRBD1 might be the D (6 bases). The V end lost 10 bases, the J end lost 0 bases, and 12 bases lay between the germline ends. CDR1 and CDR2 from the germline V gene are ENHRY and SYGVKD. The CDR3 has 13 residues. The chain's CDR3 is CATRGRNQETQYF. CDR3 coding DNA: TGTGCCACCAGGGGACGTAACCAAGAGACCCAGTACTTC.

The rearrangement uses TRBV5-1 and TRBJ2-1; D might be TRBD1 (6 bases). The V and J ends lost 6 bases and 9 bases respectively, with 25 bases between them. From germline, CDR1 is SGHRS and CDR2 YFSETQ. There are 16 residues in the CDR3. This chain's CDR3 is CASKVQGSGVSGEQFF. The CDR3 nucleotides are TGCGCCAGCAAGGTACAGGGTTCGGGTGTGAGTGGTGAGCAGTTCTTC. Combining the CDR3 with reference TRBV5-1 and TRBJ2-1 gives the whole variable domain KAGVTQTPRYLIKTRGQQVTLSCSPISGHRSVSWYQQTPGQGLQFLFEYFSETQRNKGNFPGRFSGRQFSNSRSEMNVSTLELGDSALYLCASKVQGSGVSGEQFFGPGTRLTVL.

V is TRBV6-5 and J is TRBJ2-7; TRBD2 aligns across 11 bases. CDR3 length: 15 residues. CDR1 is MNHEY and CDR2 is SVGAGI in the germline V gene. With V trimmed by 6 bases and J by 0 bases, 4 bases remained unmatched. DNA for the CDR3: TGTGCCAGCAGCCCTAGCGGGGGGAACTCCTACGAGCAGTACTTC. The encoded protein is CASSPSGGNSYEQYF.